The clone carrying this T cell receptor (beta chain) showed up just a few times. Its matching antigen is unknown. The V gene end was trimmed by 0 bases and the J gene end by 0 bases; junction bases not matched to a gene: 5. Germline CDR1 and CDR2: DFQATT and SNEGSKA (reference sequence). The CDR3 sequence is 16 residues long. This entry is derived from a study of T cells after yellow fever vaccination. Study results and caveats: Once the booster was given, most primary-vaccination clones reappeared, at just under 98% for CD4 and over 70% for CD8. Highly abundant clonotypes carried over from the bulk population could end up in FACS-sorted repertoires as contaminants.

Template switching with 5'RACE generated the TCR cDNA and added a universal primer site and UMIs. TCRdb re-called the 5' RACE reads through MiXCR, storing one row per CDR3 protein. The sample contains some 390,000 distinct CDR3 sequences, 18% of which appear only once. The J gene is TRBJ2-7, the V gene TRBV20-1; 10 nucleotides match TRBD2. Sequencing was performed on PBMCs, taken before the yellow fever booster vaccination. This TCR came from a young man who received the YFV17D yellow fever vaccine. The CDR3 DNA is TGCAGTGCTAGAGATCTGAAGCGGGGGGGCTCCTACGAGCAGTACTTC. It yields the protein CSARDLKRGGSYEQYF.